This entry is about one T cell receptor beta chain. What it recognizes is unknown. CDR3 length: 17 residues. V was pared by 5 bases and J by 3 bases, with 14 bases of the junction left unmatched. Germline CDR1 reads PRHDT; CDR2 reads FYEKMQ (reference sequence). The data are from a study of a mutant IDH1 vaccine in newly diagnosed glioma. Overall study context: Previous care, which was radiotherapy, temozolomide, or both, most often involved both. Broader study findings: Pseudoprogression seemed unrelated to changes in top peripheral T cell clonotypes.

Libraries were prepared by immunoSEQ multiplex PCR; TCRdb keeps only in-frame clonotypes and omits some of them. The sample carries approximately 92,000 clones, 80% to 90% recorded once. Time point specified: baseline, week 1 (first vaccination visit). The treatment: pre-vaccination baseline after standard-of-care therapy. This receptor was taken from a woman aged 45-65 years with glioma. The chain couples TRBV13 to TRBJ2-5; 8 bases line up with TRBD1. The sample was PBMCs, taken from a glioma patient treated with radiotherapy, temozolomide or both. CDR3 loop: CASSPPLGRGREETQYF. The CDR3 DNA sequence: TGTGCCAGCAGCCCCCCCTTGGGCAGGGGGCGCGAAGAGACCCAGTACTTC.